This entry lists 8 T cell receptor beta chains sequenced from one sample in a study of cytomegalovirus exposure and HLA in healthy donors. Researchers ran the PCR with 60 Vbeta and 13 Jbeta primers. Some clones are missing from TCRdb's copy, which holds only in-frame ones; the method was immunoSEQ multiplex PCR. The data hold around 150,000 clones, with approximately 81% observed a single time. The sequenced sample consisted of PBMCs. These receptors originate from a young man in good health and CMV-seropositive.

This clone was seen a single time. V and J are TRBV10-1 and TRBJ1-1, with unresolved D. Trimming pared 6 bases from V and 4 bases from J, leaving 12 bases between. The CDR3 totals 13 residues. The germline CDR1 and CDR2 sequences are WNHNN and SYGVQD (reference sequence). The CDR3 region is CASRGVGSTEAFF. CDR3 bases: TGCGCCAGCAGGGGAGTAGGCAGCACTGAAGCTTTCTTT.

The chain couples TRBV6-1 to TRBJ2-7; 7 nucleotides align to TRBD2. The germline gives CDR1 MNHNS, CDR2 SASEGT. The CDR3 loop spans 15 amino acids. Losses at the gene ends were 7 bases for V and 2 bases for J; bases not matched to a gene: 11. This CDR3 reads CASISSGGGTYEQYF. For the CDR3, the DNA is TGTGCCAGCATCTCCTCTGGGGGGGGGACCTACGAGCAGTACTTC.

J is TRBJ2-1 and V is TRBV5-1; D is uncertain. In germline, CDR1 is SGHRS, CDR2 YFSETQ. With 0 bases removed from V and 6 bases from J, the gap between germline ends came to 7 bases. The CDR3 has 13 residues. CDR3 sequence: CASSLASTNEQFF. Here the CDR3 DNA reads TGCGCCAGCAGCTTGGCGTCTACCAATGAGCAGTTCTTC.

The gene calls are TRBV5-1 and TRBJ2-3; 9 positions agree with TRBD1. CDR3 length equals 15 residues. V shed 5 bases, J shed 2 bases, and the junction held 6 bases outside the gene matches. Per the germline V gene, CDR1 is SGHRS and CDR2 is YFSETQ. CDR3 DNA sequence: TGCGCCAGCAGGGACCGGGACAGGGTCACAGATACGCAGTATTTT. It yields the protein CASRDRDRVTDTQYF.

The chain recombines TRBV10-3 with TRBJ1-1, with 7 bases lining up with TRBD1. Germline V CDR1 and CDR2: ENHRY, SYGVKD. V lost 4 bases, J lost 8 bases, and 7 bases stayed unmatched. The CDR3 consists of 13 residues. CDR3 protein: CAISGGQSLEAFF. DNA for the CDR3: TGTGCCATCAGTGGGGGACAGTCCTTAGAAGCTTTCTTT.

CDR3 amino acids: CASSQPLMVNTEAFF. CDR3 coding DNA: TGCGCCAGCAGCCAACCACTCATGGTGAACACTGAAGCTTTCTTT. V is TRBV4-1 and J is TRBJ1-1; D gene unclear. Germline-derived CDR1 and CDR2 are MGHRA and YSYEKL. The CDR3 length is 15 residues. Trimming removed 2 bases at V and 0 bases at J, with 10 bases between.

This chain links TRBV6-1 with TRBJ2-3; D remains unclear. CDR1 and CDR2 from the germline V gene are MNHNS and SASEGT. V gave up 4 bases and J gave up 3 bases, with 5 bases separating them. The CDR3 runs 12 residues. CDR3 nucleotide sequence: TGTGCCAGCAGTGCGTCGACAGATACGCAGTATTTT. This translates into CASSASTDTQYF.

V and J are TRBV20-1 and TRBJ2-7; D is possibly TRBD1 (5 bases). Germline V CDR1 and CDR2: DFQATT, SNEGSKA (reference sequence). The V gene lost 5 bases and the J gene lost 6 bases, with 11 bases spanning the gap. The CDR3 loop spans 11 amino acids. The CDR3 DNA is TGCAGTGCTCAGTCAGGGTTCGAGCAGTACTTC. Protein product: CSAQSGFEQYF.